Many counts were recorded for the clone carrying this T cell receptor beta chain. Its antigen remains unknown. The germline V and J ends were trimmed by 7 bases and 0 bases, with 8 bases remaining between them. Germline CDR1 SQVTM, CDR2 ANQGSEA. The CDR3 sequence is 12 residues long. The data stem from a study of response to subunit inactivated influenza vaccine. Findings of the study overall: It was suggested by the authors that few new T cells are recruited by each seasonal influenza vaccination.

Using its own MiXCR run on the RT-PCR reads, TCRdb lists one record per CDR3 protein. The sample lists about 520,000 distinct CDR3 sequences, less than 7.5% occurring once. The sequence was obtained from a man between 50 and 75 years old who received an inactivated influenza vaccine. The rearrangement joins TRBV29-1 to TRBJ2-3; D gene uncertain. This specimen was PBMCs from blood, taken around 2 years after vaccination. The CDR3 sequence: CSGYLSTDTQYF. The CDR3 coding sequence is TGCAGCGGTTACCTGAGCACAGATACGCAGTATTTT.